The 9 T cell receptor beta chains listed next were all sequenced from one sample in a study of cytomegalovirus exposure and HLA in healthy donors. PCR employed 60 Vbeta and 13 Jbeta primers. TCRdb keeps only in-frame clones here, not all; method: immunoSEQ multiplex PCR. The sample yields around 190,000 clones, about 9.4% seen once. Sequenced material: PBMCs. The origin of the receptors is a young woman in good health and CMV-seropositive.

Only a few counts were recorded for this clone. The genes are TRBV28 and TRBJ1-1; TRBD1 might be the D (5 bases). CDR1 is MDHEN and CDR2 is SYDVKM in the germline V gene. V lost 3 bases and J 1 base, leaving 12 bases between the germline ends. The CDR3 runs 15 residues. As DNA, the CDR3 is TGTGCCAGCAGTTTGGCAGGGCCCCCGAACACTGAAGCTTTCTTT. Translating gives CASSLAGPPNTEAFF.

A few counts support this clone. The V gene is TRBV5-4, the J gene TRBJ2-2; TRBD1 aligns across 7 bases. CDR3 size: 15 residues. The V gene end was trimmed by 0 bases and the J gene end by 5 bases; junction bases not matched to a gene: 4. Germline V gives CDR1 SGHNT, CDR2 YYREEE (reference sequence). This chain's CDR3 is CASSLEGARTGELFF. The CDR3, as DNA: TGTGCCAGCAGCTTGGAGGGGGCAAGGACCGGGGAGCTGTTTTTT.

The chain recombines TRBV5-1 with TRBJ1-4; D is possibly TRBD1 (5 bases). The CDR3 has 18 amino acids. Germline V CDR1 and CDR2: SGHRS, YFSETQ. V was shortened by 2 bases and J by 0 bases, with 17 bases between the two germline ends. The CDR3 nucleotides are TGCGCCAGCAGCTTTAACGGGCGCTCGGGGGCAACTAATGAAAAACTGTTTTTT. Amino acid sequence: CASSFNGRSGATNEKLFF.

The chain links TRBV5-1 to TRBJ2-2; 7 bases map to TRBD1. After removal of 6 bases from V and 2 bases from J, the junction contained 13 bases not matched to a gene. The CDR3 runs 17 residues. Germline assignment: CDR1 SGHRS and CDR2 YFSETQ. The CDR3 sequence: CASNPNPGQINTGELFF. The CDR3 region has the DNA TGCGCCAGCAACCCGAACCCGGGACAGATAAACACCGGGGAGCTGTTTTTT.

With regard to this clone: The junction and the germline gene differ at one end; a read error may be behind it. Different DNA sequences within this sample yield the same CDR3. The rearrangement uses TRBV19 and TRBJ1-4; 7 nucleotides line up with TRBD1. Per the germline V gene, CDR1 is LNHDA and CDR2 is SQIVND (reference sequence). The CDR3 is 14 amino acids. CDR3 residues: CASSTNRGREKLFF. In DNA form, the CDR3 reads TGTGCCAGCAGTACCAACAGGGGTCGCGAAAAACTGTTTTTT.

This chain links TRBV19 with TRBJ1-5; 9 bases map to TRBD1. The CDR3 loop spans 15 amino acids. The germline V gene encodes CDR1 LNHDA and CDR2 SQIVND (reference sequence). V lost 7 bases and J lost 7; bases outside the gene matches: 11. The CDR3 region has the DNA TGTGCCAGTACCCTCGGGACAGGGCTTTACCAGCCCCAGCATTTT. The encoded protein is CASTLGTGLYQPQHF.

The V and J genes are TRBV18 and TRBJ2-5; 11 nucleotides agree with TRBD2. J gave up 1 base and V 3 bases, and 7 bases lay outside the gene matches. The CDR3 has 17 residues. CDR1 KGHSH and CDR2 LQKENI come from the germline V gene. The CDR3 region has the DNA TGTGCCAGCTCACCCCGAATAGCGGGAGGGATCCAAGAGACCCAGTACTTC. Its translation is CASSPRIAGGIQETQYF.

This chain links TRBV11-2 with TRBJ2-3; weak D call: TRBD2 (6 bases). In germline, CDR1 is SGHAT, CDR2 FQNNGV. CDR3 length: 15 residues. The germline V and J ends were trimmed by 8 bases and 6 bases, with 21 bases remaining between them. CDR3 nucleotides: TGTGCCAGCCCCGGCATGGGGGAGGAGTGGGATACGCAGTATTTT. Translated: CASPGMGEEWDTQYF.

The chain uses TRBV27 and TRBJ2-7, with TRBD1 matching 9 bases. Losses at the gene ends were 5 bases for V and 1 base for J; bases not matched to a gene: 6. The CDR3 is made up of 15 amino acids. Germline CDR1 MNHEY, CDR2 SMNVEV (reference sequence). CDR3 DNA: TGTGCCAGCAGTCGCACAGGGGGCGCTTCCTACGAGCAGTACTTC. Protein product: CASSRTGGASYEQYF.